This TCR beta chain was obtained from a study of T cells in Graves' hyperthyroidism and ophthalmopathy. Overall study findings and caveats: Researchers found most expanded thyroid clonotypes above 0.001 in blood as well.

From germline, CDR1 is SGHRS and CDR2 YFSETQ. This CDR3 comprises 13 residues. RNA transcripts gave rise to amplified TCR beta CDR3 regions. The HTBI primer set drove a first-round RT-PCR of the TCR CDR3. TCRdb reanalysed the multiplex PCR reads using MiXCR and keeps one entry per CDR3 protein. The repertoire consists of almost 350,000 distinct CDR3 sequences, with 15% to 20% occurring once and the leading ten covering 15% to 18%. Diagnosis rested on symptoms, serum thyroxine and TRAb, thyroid ultrasound, and orbital computed tomography. A word on this clonotype: The target antigen is unknown. The junction differs from germline at one of its ends, possibly a read error.

This clonotype originated in a middle-aged woman with Graves' ophthalmopathy. Sequencing used blood. The chain combines TRBV5-1 with TRBJ1-1, with D uncertain. This CDR3 is CAGSSGGNTEAFF. In nucleotides, the CDR3 is TGCGCCGGCAGCTCGGGCGGGAACACTGAAGCTTTCTTT.